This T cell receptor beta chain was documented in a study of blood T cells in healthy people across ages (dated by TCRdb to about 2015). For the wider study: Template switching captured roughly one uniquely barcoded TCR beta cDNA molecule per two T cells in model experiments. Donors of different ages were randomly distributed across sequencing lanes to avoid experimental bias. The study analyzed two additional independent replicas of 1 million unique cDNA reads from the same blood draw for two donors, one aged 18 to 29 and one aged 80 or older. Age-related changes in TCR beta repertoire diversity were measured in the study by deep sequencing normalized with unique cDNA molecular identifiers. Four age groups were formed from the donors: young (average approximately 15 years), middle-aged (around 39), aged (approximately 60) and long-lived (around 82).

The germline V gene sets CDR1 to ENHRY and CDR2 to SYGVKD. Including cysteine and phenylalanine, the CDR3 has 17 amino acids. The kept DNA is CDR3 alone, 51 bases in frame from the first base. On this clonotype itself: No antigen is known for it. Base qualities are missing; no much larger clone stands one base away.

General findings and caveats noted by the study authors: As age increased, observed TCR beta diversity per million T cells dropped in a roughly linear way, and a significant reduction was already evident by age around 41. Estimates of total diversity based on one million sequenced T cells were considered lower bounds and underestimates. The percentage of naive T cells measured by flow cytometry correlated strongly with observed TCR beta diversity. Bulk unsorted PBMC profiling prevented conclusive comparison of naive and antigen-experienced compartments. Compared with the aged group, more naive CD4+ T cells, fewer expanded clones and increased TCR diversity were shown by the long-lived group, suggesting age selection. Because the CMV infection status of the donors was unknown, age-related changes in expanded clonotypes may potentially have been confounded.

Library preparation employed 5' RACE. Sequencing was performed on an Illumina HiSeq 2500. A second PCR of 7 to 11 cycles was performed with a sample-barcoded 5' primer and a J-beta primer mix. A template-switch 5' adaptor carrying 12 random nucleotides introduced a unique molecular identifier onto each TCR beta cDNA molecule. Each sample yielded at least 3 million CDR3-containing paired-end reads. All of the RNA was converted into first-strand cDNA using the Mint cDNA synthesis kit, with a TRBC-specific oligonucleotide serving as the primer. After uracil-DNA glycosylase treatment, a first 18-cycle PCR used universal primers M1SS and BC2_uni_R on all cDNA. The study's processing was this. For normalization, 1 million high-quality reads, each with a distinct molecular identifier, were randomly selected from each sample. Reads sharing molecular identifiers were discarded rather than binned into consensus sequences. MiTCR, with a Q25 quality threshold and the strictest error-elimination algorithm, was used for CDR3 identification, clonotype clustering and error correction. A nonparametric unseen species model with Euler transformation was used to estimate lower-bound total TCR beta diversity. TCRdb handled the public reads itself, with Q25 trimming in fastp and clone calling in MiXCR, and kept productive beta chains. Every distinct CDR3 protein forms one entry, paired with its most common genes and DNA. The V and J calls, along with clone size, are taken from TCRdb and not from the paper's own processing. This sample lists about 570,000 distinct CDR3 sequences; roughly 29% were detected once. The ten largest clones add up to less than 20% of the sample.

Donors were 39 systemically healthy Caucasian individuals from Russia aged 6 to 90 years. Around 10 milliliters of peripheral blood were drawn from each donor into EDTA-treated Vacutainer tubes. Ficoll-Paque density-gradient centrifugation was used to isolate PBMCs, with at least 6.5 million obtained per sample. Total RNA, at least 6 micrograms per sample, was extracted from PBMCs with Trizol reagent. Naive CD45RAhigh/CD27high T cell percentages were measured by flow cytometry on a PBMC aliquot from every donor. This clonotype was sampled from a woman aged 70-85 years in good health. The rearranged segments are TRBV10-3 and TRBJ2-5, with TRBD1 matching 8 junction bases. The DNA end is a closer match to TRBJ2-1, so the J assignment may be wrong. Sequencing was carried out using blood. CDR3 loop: CAISESWGTGARNEQFF. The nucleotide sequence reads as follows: TGTGCCATCAGTGAGTCGTGGGGGACAGGAGCGCGCAATGAGCAGTTCTTC.